Following are 13 T cell receptor beta chains from one sample sequenced in a study of blood T cell repertoires in COVID-19. This table comes from immunoSEQ multiplex PCR, and its TCRdb copy is limited to in-frame clones, with some not included. The table has a few hundred thousand clones, about 90% seen once; the top ten hold under 3%. The sample was PBMCs or T cells enriched from blood (not recorded which). The receptors were sampled from a young woman who had recovered from COVID-19.

This chain uses TRBV15 with TRBJ1-3; 9 bases align to TRBD1. Per the germline V gene, CDR1 is LNHNV and CDR2 is YYDKDF (reference sequence). The CDR3 contains 16 residues. V gave up 5 bases and J gave up 1 base; unmatched junction bases: 6. DNA for the CDR3: TGTGCCACCAGCGGGGGACAGGGAAGGTCTGGAAACACCATATATTTT. It codes for CATSGGQGRSGNTIYF.

The V and J genes are TRBV11-3 and TRBJ2-7, with 8 bases matching TRBD1. This CDR3 comprises 15 residues. The germline gives CDR1 SGHNT, CDR2 YENEEA. J lost 5 bases, V lost 5 bases, and 11 bases had no gene match. CDR3 DNA: TGTGCCAGCAGCACCCGGACAGGGACGGGTCACGAGCAGTACTTC. As protein: CASSTRTGTGHEQYF.

In this sample, this clone turned up a few times. The CDR3 nucleotides are TGCGCCAGCAGCCAGGGGACAGGGGGACGAAACACCATATATTTT. It yields the protein CASSQGTGGRNTIYF. The rearrangement uses TRBV4-1 and TRBJ1-3; TRBD1 matches 11 bases. CDR3 length: 15 amino acids. The ends lost 3 bases at V and 5 bases at J; junction bases unmatched: 3. Germline lookup yields CDR1 MGHRA and CDR2 YSYEKL.

The chain combines TRBV6-5 with TRBJ1-1; unclear D gene. V was trimmed by 2 bases and J by 1 base, leaving 14 bases between them. Germline loops: CDR1 MNHEY, CDR2 SVGAGI. This CDR3 is built from 16 residues. The CDR3 bases are TGTGCCAGCAGTTACGCCCCAGGTCGGAAGAACACTGAAGCTTTCTTT. Residues: CASSYAPGRKNTEAFF.

The rearrangement joins TRBV19 to TRBJ1-5, with TRBD1 as a possible D gene (6 bases). In germline, CDR1 is LNHDA, CDR2 SQIVND (reference sequence). This CDR3 is 13 amino acids long. The V gene lost 8 bases and the J gene lost 11 bases, with 19 bases spanning the gap. CDR3 in DNA: TGTGCCAGTTTCGGGACACAGGGTACCACCCAGCATTTT. The encoded protein is CASFGTQGTTQHF. Together with reference TRBV19 and TRBJ1-5, the CDR3 gives the full variable domain: DGGITQSPKYLFRKEGQNVTLSCEQNLNHDAMYWYRQDPGQGLRLIYYSQIVNDFQKGDIAEGYSVSREKKESFPLTVTSAQKNPTAFYLCASFGTQGTTQHFGDGTRLSIL.

J is TRBJ2-3 and V is TRBV24-1, with 7 positions matching TRBD1. CDR3 length equals 15 residues. Trimming at V came to 4 bases and at J to 3 bases, leaving 6 bases not matched to a gene. The germline CDR1 and CDR2 sequences are KGHDR and SFDVKD. The CDR3 loop is CATSEISRGTDTQYF. DNA of the CDR3: TGTGCCACCAGTGAAATTAGCAGGGGGACAGATACGCAGTATTTT.

The chain combines TRBV6-4 with TRBJ1-1; D is unclear. The V gene lost 0 bases and the J gene lost 6 bases, with 8 bases spanning the gap. In germline, CDR1 is MRHNA, CDR2 SNTAGT. This CDR3 contains 13 residues. The CDR3 DNA is TGTGCCAGCAGTGACTCTACACCCGCTGAAGCTTTCTTT. The encoded protein is CASSDSTPAEAFF.

The chain carries TRBV5-8 and TRBJ1-1; D possibly corresponds to TRBD1 (5 bases). CDR3 length equals 18 residues. Germline-derived CDR1 and CDR2 are SGHTS and YDEGEE. V shed 2 bases and J shed 7 bases, with 27 bases lying between them. The CDR3 DNA follows: TGTGCCAGCAGCTTTCGGGTCCCTGGTCGGGGGAAGAGGGGTGAAGCTTTCTTT. It encodes CASSFRVPGRGKRGEAFF. The whole variable domain, remainder taken from reference TRBV5-8 and TRBJ1-1, is EAGVTQSPTHLIKTRGQQATLRCSPISGHTSVYWYQQALGLGLQFLLWYDEGEERNRGNFPPRFSGRQFPNYSSELNVNALELEDSALYLCASSFRVPGRGKRGEAFFGQGTRLTVV.

The chain joins TRBV27 to TRBJ2-2; 8 bases agree with TRBD1. The CDR3 runs to 15 residues. Germline loops: CDR1 MNHEY, CDR2 SMNVEV (reference sequence). Trimming cost V 5 bases and J 7 bases; bases outside gene matches: 9. The CDR3 region is CASSPWTGRNGELFF. The CDR3 bases are TGTGCCAGCAGTCCGTGGACAGGGAGGAACGGGGAGCTGTTTTTT.

The rearrangement joins TRBV5-4 to TRBJ1-1; D remains ambiguous. V gave up 5 bases and J gave up 0 bases, with 11 bases separating them. Germline-derived CDR1 and CDR2 are SGHNT and YYREEE (reference sequence). The CDR3 runs to 14 residues. This chain's CDR3 is CASSSQHLNTEAFF. CDR3 nucleotides: TGTGCCAGCAGTTCTCAACACCTGAACACTGAAGCTTTCTTT.

This clone was seen just once. V and J are TRBV28 and TRBJ2-7, with TRBD2 matching 16 bases. Germline V CDR1 and CDR2: MDHEN, SYDVKM. The CDR3 runs 19 residues. With 4 bases clipped from V and 2 bases from J, the junction kept 11 bases outside the gene matches. The CDR3 DNA reads as TGTGCCAGCAGTTCGTCCGGTGGGACTAGCGGGAGGGCCCCCTACGAGCAGTACTTC. Translating gives CASSSSGGTSGRAPYEQYF. Combining the CDR3 with reference TRBV28 and TRBJ2-7 gives the whole variable domain DVKVTQSSRYLVKRTGEKVFLECVQDMDHENMFWYRQDPGLGLRLIYFSYDVKMKEKGDIPEGYSVSREKKERFSLILESASTNQTSMYLCASSSSGGTSGRAPYEQYFGPGTRLTVT.

The V and J genes are TRBV12-3 or TRBV12-4 and TRBJ1-5; D is unresolved. Between the trimmed V and J ends, which lost 6 bases and 7 bases, there was a span of 10 bases. CDR3 length: 12 amino acids. The CDR3 loop is CASRQTGQPQHF. The CDR3 nucleotides read TGTGCCAGCAGGCAGACGGGGCAGCCCCAGCATTTT.

This clone has just a few counts. The CDR3 sequence is CASSENLIGDEQYF. In DNA, the CDR3 is TGCGCCAGCAGTGAAAACCTAATAGGGGATGAGCAGTACTTC. The chain carries TRBV4-1 and TRBJ2-7, with a weak D call TRBD1 (5 bases). Trimming cost V 6 bases and J 7 bases, with 19 bases left between them. Looked up from germline, CDR1 is MGHRA and CDR2 is YSYEKL. The CDR3 consists of 14 residues.